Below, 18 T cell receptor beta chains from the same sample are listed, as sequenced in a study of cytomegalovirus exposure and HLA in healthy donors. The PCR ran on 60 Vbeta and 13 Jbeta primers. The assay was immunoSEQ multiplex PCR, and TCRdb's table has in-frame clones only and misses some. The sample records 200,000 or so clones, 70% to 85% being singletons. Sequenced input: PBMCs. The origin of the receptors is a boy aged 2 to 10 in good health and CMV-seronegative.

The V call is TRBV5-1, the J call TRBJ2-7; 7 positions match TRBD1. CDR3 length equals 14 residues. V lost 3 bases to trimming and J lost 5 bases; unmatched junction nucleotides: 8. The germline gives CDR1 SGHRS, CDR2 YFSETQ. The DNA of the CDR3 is TGCGCCAGCAGCTCGCGGCTAACAGGGGACGAGCAGTACTTC. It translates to CASSSRLTGDEQYF.

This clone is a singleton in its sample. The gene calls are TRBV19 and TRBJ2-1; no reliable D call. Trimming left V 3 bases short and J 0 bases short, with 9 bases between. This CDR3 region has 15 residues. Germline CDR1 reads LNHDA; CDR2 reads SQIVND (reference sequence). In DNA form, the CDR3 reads TGTGCCAGTAGTATTGGGCAGGACTCCTACAATGAGCAGTTCTTC. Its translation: CASSIGQDSYNEQFF. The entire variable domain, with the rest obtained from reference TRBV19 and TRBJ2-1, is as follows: DGGITQSPKYLFRKEGQNVTLSCEQNLNHDAMYWYRQDPGQGLRLIYYSQIVNDFQKGDIAEGYSVSREKKESFPLTVTSAQKNPTAFYLCASSIGQDSYNEQFFGPGTRLTVL.

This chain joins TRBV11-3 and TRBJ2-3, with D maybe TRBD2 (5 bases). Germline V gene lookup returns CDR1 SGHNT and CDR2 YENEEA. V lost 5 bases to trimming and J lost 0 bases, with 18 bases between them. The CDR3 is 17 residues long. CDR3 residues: CASSPTGGSASTDTQYF. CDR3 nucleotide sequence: TGTGCCAGCAGCCCTACTGGAGGATCCGCTAGCACAGATACGCAGTATTTT.

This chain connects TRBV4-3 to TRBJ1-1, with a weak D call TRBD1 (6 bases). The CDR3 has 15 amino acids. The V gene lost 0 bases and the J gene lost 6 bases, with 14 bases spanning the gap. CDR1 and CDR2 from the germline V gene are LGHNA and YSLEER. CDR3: CASSQDRAGAAEAFF. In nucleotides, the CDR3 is TGCGCCAGCAGCCAAGATCGGGCAGGGGCTGCTGAAGCTTTCTTT.

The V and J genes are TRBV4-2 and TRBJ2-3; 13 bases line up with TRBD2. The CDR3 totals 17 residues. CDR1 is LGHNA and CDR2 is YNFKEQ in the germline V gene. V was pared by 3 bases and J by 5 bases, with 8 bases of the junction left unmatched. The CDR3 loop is CASSQSPGLAGKDTQYF. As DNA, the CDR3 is TGTGCCAGCAGCCAGTCACCGGGACTAGCGGGGAAAGATACGCAGTATTTT.

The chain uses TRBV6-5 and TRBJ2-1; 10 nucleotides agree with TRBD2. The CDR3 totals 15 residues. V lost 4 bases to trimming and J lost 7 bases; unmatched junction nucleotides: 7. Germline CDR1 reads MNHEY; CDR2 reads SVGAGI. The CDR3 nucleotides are TGTGCCAGCAGTTCCCTAGCGGGGGAAGGAAATGAGCAGTTCTTC. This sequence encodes CASSSLAGEGNEQFF.

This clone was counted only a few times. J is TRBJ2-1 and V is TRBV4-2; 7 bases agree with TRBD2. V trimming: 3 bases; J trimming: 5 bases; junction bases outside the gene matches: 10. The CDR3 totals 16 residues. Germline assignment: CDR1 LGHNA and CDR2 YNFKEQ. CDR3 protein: CASSHHGLAEDNEQFF. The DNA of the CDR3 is TGTGCCAGCAGCCATCACGGGCTAGCGGAAGACAATGAGCAGTTCTTC.

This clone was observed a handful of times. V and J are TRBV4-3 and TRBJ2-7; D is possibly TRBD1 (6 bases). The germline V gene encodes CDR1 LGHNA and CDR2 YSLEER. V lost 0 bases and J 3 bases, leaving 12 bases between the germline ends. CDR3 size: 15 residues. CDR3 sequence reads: CASSQERGSYYEQYF. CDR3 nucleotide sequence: TGCGCCAGCAGCCAAGAAAGGGGGTCTTACTACGAGCAGTACTTC.

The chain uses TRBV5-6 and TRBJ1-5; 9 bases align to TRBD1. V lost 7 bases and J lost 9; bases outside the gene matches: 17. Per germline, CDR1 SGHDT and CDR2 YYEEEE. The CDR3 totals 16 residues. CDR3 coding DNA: TGTGCCAGCTTTGGGCCCAGAACAGGGGGCGTTAGGCCCCAGCATTTT. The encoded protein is CASFGPRTGGVRPQHF.

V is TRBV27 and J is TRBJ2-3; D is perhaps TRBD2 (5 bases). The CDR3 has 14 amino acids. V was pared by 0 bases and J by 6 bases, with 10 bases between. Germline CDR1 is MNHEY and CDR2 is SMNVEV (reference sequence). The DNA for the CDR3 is TGTGCCAGCAGTTTATCGGTGTGGGAGGATACGCAGTATTTT. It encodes CASSLSVWEDTQYF.

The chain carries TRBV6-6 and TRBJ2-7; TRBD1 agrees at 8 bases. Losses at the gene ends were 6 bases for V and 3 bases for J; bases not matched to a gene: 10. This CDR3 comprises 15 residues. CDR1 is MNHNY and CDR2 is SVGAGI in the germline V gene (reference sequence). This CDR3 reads CASSIDRGPIYEQYF. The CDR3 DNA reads TGTGCCAGCAGCATCGACAGGGGCCCGATCTACGAGCAGTACTTC.

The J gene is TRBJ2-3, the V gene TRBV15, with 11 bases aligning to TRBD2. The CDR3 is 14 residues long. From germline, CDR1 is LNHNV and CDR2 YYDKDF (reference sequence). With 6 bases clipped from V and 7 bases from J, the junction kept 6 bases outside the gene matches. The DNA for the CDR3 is TGTGCCACCAGGTTAGCGGGAGGGGACCATACGCAGTATTTT. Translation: CATRLAGGDHTQYF.

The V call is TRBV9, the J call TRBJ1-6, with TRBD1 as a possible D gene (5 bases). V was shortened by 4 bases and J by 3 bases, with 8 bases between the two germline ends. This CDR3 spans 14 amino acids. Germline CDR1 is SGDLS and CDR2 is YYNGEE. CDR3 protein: CASSPRVYNSPLHF. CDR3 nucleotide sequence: TGTGCCAGCAGCCCCAGGGTCTATAATTCACCCCTCCACTTT.

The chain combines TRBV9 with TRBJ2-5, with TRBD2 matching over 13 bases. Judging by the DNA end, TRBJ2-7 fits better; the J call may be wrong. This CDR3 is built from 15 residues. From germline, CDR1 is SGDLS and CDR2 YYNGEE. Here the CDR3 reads CASSVGTSGGYEQYF. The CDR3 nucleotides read TGTGCCAGCAGCGTAGGGACTAGCGGGGGATACGAGCAGTACTTC.

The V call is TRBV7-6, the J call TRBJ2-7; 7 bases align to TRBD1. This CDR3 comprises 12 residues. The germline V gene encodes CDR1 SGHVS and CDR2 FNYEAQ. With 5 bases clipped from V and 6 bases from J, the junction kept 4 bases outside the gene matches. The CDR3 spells CASSQPGGEQYF. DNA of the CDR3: TGTGCCAGCAGCCAGCCAGGGGGCGAGCAGTACTTC.

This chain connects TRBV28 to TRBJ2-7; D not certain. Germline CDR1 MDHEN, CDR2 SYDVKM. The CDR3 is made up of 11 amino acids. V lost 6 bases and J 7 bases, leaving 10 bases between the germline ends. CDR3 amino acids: CASSAVREQYF. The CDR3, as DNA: TGTGCCAGCAGCGCTGTGAGGGAGCAGTACTTC.

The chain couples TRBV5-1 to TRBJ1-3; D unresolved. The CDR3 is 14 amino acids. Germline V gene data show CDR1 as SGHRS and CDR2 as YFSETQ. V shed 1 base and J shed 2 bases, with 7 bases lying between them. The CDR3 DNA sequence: TGCGCCAGCAGCTTGCCCGAGGCTGGAAACACCATATATTTT. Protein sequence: CASSLPEAGNTIYF.

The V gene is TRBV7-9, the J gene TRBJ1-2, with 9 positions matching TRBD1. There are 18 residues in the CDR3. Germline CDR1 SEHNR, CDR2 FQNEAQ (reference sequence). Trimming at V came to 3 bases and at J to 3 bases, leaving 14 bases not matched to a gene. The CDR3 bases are TGTGCCAGCAGCTTCCTTCCAGGGACAGGGCCGTTGCACTATGGCTACACCTTC. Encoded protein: CASSFLPGTGPLHYGYTF.